The entry below describes one T cell receptor (beta chain). V lost 9 bases and J lost 2; bases outside the gene matches: 9. This CDR3 has 14 residues. CDR1 is KGHSH and CDR2 is LQKENI in the germline V gene. As processed by the authors: Reference gene primer amplification gave estimated nucleated cell counts. Clones were sequenced by immunoSEQ multiplex PCR, and TCRdb holds only the in-frame ones, with some missing. Clone size and the V and J calls come from that table; the DNA yielded D and trimming. This sample has approximately 250,000 clones, with 70% to 90% found just once. The data were taken from a study of blood T cell repertoires in COVID-19. On the study more broadly: The United States, Italy and Spain were the sources of the acute and convalescent COVID-19 samples. From T cells, B-cell-depleted T cells, or PBMCs came the material, which was cDNA or gDNA.

The chain joins TRBV18 to TRBJ1-2, with TRBD1 identical over 7 bases. The source is a man in his late teens or twenties with active or convalescent COVID-19. Material: peripheral blood. CDR3 coding DNA: TGTGCCAGTCATCAGCAGGGGGACAACTATGGCTACACCTTC. Translation gives CASHQQGDNYGYTF.